One sample yielded the 22 T cell receptor beta chains listed below, sequenced in a study of T cell responses to AZD1222 COVID-19 vaccine. The table came from immunoSEQ multiplex PCR; TCRdb's copy has only in-frame clones and leaves some out. The data contain over 110,000 clones, approximately 90% of them singletons. The material was peripheral blood, obtained 28 days after the second AZD1222 dose. All receptors come from an adult who received the AZD1222 COVID-19 vaccine.

This chain uses TRBV6-5 with TRBJ2-7; possible D gene TRBD2, 5 bases. Germline V CDR1 and CDR2: MNHEY, SVGAGI. Trimming removed 4 bases from V and 7 bases from J, with 14 bases in between. The CDR3 is made up of 13 amino acids. CDR3 protein: CASSLRGSEEQYF. CDR3 bases: TGTGCCAGCAGTTTACGGGGATCGGAGGAGCAGTACTTC.

This clone was observed once. This chain uses TRBV4-3 with TRBJ1-5; perhaps TRBD1 as D (5 bases). The V gene's germline CDR1 is LGHNA and CDR2 YSLEER. The CDR3 totals 16 residues. Trimming removed 0 bases at V and 2 bases at J, with 11 bases between. This chain's CDR3 is CASSQDPGVGNQPQHF. The CDR3 region has the DNA TGCGCCAGCAGCCAAGATCCGGGGGTGGGCAATCAGCCCCAGCATTTT.

The chain recombines TRBV7-9 with TRBJ1-5; D is undetermined. Trimming left V 3 bases short and J 1 base short, with 4 bases between. This CDR3 region has 13 residues. Germline V gene lookup returns CDR1 SEHNR and CDR2 FQNEAQ (reference sequence). In DNA, the CDR3 is TGTGCCAGCAGCTTTGGGAGCAATCAGCCCCAGCATTTT. It yields the protein CASSFGSNQPQHF.

This clone was recorded only once. This chain joins TRBV7-9 and TRBJ2-2; the D is unclear. CDR3 length: 18 residues. V was cut by 3 bases and J by 5 bases, with 22 bases left in between. Germline V lookup: CDR1 SEHNR, CDR2 FQNEAQ (reference sequence). CDR3: CASSFPASVGSDTGELFF. The DNA for the CDR3 is TGTGCCAGCAGCTTCCCGGCGTCGGTAGGGTCGGATACCGGGGAGCTGTTTTTT. Full variable domain (outside the CDR3, taken from reference TRBV7-9 and TRBJ2-2): DTGVSQNPRHKITKRGQNVTFRCDPISEHNRLYWYRQTLGQGPEFLTYFQNEAQLEKSRLLSDRFSAERPKGSFSTLEIQRTEQGDSAMYLCASSFPASVGSDTGELFFGEGSRLTVL.

This chain connects TRBV11-3 to TRBJ2-5; 7 positions match TRBD2. This CDR3 is built from 16 residues. Germline V gives CDR1 SGHNT, CDR2 YENEEA. V dropped 0 bases and J dropped 5; count of bases not matched to a gene: 9. The CDR3 protein is CASSLDIGLAEETQYF. The CDR3 nucleotides read TGTGCCAGCAGCTTAGACATCGGTCTAGCGGAGGAGACCCAGTACTTC. Full variable domain (outside the CDR3, taken from reference TRBV11-3 and TRBJ2-5): EAGVVQSPRYKIIEKKQPVAFWCNPISGHNTLYWYLQNLGQGPELLIRYENEEAVDDSQLPKDRFSAERLKGVDSTLKIQPAELGDSAVYLCASSLDIGLAEETQYFGPGTRLLVL.

The rearrangement links TRBV6-5 to TRBJ1-2; possibly TRBD1 for D (5 bases). Looked up from germline, CDR1 is MNHEY and CDR2 is SVGAGI. The V gene lost 6 bases and the J gene lost 8 bases, with 19 bases spanning the gap. This CDR3 has 14 amino acids. This CDR3 reads CASSGTPGRLGYTF. The CDR3 DNA follows: TGTGCCAGCAGCGGAACCCCGGGACGTCTGGGCTACACCTTC.

CDR3 residues: CAAKVSGENSPLHF. The CDR3 region has the DNA TGTGCCGCTAAAGTGTCTGGGGAAAATTCACCCCTCCACTTT. V and J are TRBV27 and TRBJ1-6; D is uncertain. This CDR3 has 14 residues. V was shortened by 11 bases and J by 7 bases, with 18 bases between the two germline ends. The germline CDR1 and CDR2 sequences are MNHEY and SMNVEV (reference sequence).

Comment on this clone: Different DNA sequences within this sample yield the same CDR3. The chain has TRBV7-2 and TRBJ2-1; 10 nucleotides match TRBD1. V shed 6 bases, J shed 3 bases, and the junction held 5 bases outside the gene matches. CDR1 is SGHTA and CDR2 is FQGNSA in the germline V gene. CDR3 size: 15 residues. In DNA, the CDR3 is TGTGCCAGCAGGTTGGACAGGGGGAGCTACAATGAGCAGTTCTTC. This translates into CASRLDRGSYNEQFF.

The chain has TRBV6-5 and TRBJ2-3; D possibly corresponds to TRBD2 (5 bases). There are 15 residues in the CDR3. The germline CDR1 and CDR2 sequences are MNHEY and SVGAGI. V lost 7 bases, J lost 0 bases, and 14 bases lay in between. The CDR3 reads CASTLERVSTDTQYF. In nucleotides, the CDR3 is TGTGCCAGCACCCTAGAGAGGGTTAGCACAGATACGCAGTATTTT.

This rearrangement joins TRBV30 to TRBJ2-3; possibly TRBD2 for D (6 bases). The CDR3 is 15 amino acids. Germline CDR1 is GTSNPN and CDR2 is SVGIG (reference sequence). Trimming left V 1 base short and J 4 bases short, with 15 bases between. The DNA of the CDR3 is TGTGCCTGGAGTGGGAAGGGTGGAGGGGCAGATACGCAGTATTTT. The encoded protein is CAWSGKGGGADTQYF.

For this clone: The same CDR3 also results from other DNA sequences found in this sample. The chain couples TRBV19 to TRBJ1-1, with D unclear. V lost 6 bases to trimming and J lost 0 bases, with 2 bases between them. This CDR3 has 11 residues. Germline values: CDR1 LNHDA, CDR2 SQIVND (reference sequence). The CDR3 nucleotides are TGTGCCAGTAGGCTGAACACTGAAGCTTTCTTT. Protein product: CASRLNTEAFF.

The CDR3 DNA follows: TGTGCCAGCAGCCCTTTGTCCGGGGCGCGCACTGAAGCTTTCTTT. As protein: CASSPLSGARTEAFF. The V gene is TRBV3-1 (or the pseudogene TRBV3-2), the J gene TRBJ1-1, with a tentative D call TRBD1 (5 bases). This CDR3 has 15 amino acids. The germline V and J ends were trimmed by 4 bases and 4 bases, with 16 bases remaining between them. Germline V gene data show CDR1 as LGHDT and CDR2 as YNNKEL (reference sequence).

The rearrangement joins TRBV7-2 to TRBJ2-1; 9 positions agree with TRBD2. Germline trimming cut 5 bases from V and 7 bases from J; bases unmatched to any gene: 12. The V gene's germline CDR1 is SGHTA and CDR2 FQGNSA. This CDR3 has 16 amino acids. The CDR3 coding sequence is TGTGCCAGCAGCCCCGGGGGCGGGAGGGCCGGAAATGAGCAGTTCTTC. Translating gives CASSPGGGRAGNEQFF.

The V call is TRBV6-4, the J call TRBJ1-5, with TRBD1 matching over 7 bases. With 2 bases clipped from V and 3 bases from J, the junction kept 7 bases outside the gene matches. CDR3 size: 16 residues. From germline, CDR1 is MRHNA and CDR2 SNTAGT. The chain's CDR3 is CASSDPKTGTNQPQHF. Written as DNA, the CDR3 is TGTGCCAGCAGTGACCCTAAGACAGGGACCAATCAGCCCCAGCATTTT.

The CDR3 coding sequence is TGTGCCAGCAGCCCCGGAGAAGGGAATGGAAACACCATATATTTT. Its translation: CASSPGEGNGNTIYF. The V call is TRBV21-1, the J call TRBJ1-3. TRBV21-1 is a pseudogene locus. The length of the CDR3 is 15 residues.

The J gene is TRBJ2-3, the V gene TRBV18, with D possibly being TRBD1 (5 bases). Trimming took 1 base from V and 2 from J, leaving 10 bases between them. CDR3 length: 15 amino acids. Germline-derived CDR1 and CDR2 are KGHSH and LQKENI. The CDR3 bases are TGTGCCAGCTCACCACGCAGGGAAATCACAGATACGCAGTATTTT. Its protein is CASSPRREITDTQYF.

V usage is TRBV11-2 and J usage is TRBJ2-1; possibly TRBD1 or TRBD2 for D (5 bases each). The CDR3 spans 16 residues. Germline V gene lookup returns CDR1 SGHAT and CDR2 FQNNGV. The ends were cut back, 5 bases at V and 4 bases at J, with 18 bases in the middle. The CDR3 nucleotides read TGTGCCAGCAGCCACGCCACCCGGGGACCATACAATGAGCAGTTCTTC. It is translated as CASSHATRGPYNEQFF.

The chain employs TRBV27 and TRBJ1-1, with D possibly being TRBD1 (5 bases). This CDR3 spans 14 amino acids. Trimming took off 2 bases at V and 6 bases at J, with 13 bases between the two ends. CDR1 and CDR2 from the germline V gene are MNHEY and SMNVEV (reference sequence). The CDR3 nucleotides read TGTGCCAGCAGTTTACAAGGCAGGGCCCCTGAAGCTTTCTTT. It yields the protein CASSLQGRAPEAFF.

This sequence joins TRBV6-2 or TRBV6-3 and TRBJ2-7; a possible D gene is TRBD1 (5 bases). V was cut by 3 bases and J by 12 bases, with 21 bases left in between. Germline CDR1 MNHEY, CDR2 SVGEGT. The CDR3 loop spans 14 amino acids. This CDR3 is CASSYTDGHDEGYV. The CDR3 DNA reads TGTGCCAGCAGTTATACTGATGGACACGACGAAGGGTACGTC.

The chain uses TRBV27 and TRBJ1-1; TRBD1 might be the D (5 bases). Trimming cost V 2 bases and J 1 base, with 8 bases left between them. CDR3 length: 14 amino acids. CDR1 and CDR2 from the germline V gene are MNHEY and SMNVEV (reference sequence). CDR3 amino acids: CASSLRGENTEAFF. The DNA for the CDR3 is TGTGCCAGCAGTTTAAGGGGTGAGAACACTGAAGCTTTCTTT.

The chain employs TRBV5-4 and TRBJ1-3; tentative D call: TRBD1 (5 bases). There are 15 residues in the CDR3. Germline V gene lookup returns CDR1 SGHNT and CDR2 YYREEE (reference sequence). V gave up 0 bases and J gave up 3 bases, with 10 bases separating them. The CDR3 protein is CASSLAAGSGNTIYF. Written as DNA, the CDR3 is TGTGCCAGCAGCTTGGCGGCAGGGAGTGGAAACACCATATATTTT.

The CDR3 bases are TGTGCCAGCTCCCACGACAGGGGGGCGAACACCGGGGAGCTGTTTTTT. Translation gives CASSHDRGANTGELFF. V is TRBV18 and J is TRBJ2-2; 9 bases map to TRBD1. CDR3 length: 16 amino acids. CDR1 and CDR2 from the germline V gene are KGHSH and LQKENI. J was trimmed by 0 bases and V by 6 bases; bases with no gene match: 5.